The source of this TCR beta chain is a study of T-cell memory formation after mild COVID-19. TCRdb processed the 5' RACE reads anew with MiXCR; each CDR3 protein has one entry. The table has some 320,000 distinct CDR3 sequences, roughly 13% seen once; the top ten hold roughly 21%. Trimming cost V 4 bases and J 4 bases, with 13 bases left between them. This CDR3 is built from 14 residues. Germline V gene data show CDR1 as SGDLS and CDR2 as YYNGEE. The sequenced material came from PBMCs or a T cell subset sorted from them (not recorded which). This sequence was found in a man between 18 and 29 years old who had mild COVID-19 (a few samples of this study predate the infection). Cell type and time point are not known. The chain uses TRBV9 and TRBJ2-3; TRBD2 is a possible D gene (6 bases). Here the CDR3 reads CASSWGGESDTQYF. CDR3 DNA sequence: TGTGCCAGCAGCTGGGGCGGGGAGTCAGATACGCAGTATTTT.